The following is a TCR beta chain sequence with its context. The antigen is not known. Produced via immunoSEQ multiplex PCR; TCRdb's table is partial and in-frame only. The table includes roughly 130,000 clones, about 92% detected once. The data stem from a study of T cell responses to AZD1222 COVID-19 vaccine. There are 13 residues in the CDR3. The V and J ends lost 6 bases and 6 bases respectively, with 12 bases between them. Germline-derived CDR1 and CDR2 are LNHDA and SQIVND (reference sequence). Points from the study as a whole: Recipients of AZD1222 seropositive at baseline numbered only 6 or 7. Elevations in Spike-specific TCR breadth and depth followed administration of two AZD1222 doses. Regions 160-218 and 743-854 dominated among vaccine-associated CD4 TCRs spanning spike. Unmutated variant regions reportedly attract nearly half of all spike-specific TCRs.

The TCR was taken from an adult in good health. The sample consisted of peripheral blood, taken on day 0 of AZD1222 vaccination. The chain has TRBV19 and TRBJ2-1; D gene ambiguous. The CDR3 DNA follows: TGTGCCAGTAGACCCTCCAGCACCAATGAGCAGTTCTTC. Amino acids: CASRPSSTNEQFF.